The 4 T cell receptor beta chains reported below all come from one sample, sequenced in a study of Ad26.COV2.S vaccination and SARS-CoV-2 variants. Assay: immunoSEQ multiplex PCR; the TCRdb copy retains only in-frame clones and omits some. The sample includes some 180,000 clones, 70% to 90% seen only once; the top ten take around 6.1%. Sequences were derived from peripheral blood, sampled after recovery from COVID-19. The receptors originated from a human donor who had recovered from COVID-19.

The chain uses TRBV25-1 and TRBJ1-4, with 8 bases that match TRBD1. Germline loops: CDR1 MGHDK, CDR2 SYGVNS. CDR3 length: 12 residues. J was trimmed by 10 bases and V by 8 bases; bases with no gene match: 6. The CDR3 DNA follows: TGTGCCAGCCACAGGGGGACGGGAAAACTGTTTTTT. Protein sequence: CASHRGTGKLFF.

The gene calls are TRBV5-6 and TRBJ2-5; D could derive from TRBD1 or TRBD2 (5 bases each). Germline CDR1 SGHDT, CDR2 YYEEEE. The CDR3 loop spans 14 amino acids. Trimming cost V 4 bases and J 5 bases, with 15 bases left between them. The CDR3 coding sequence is TGTGCCAGCAGCGTTGGGGCGTGGGAGGAGACCCAGTACTTC. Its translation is CASSVGAWEETQYF. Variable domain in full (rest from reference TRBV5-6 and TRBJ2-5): DAGVTQSPTHLIKTRGQQVTLRCSPKSGHDTVSWYQQALGQGPQFIFQYYEEEERQRGNFPDRFSGHQFPNYSSELNVNALLLGDSALYLCASSVGAWEETQYFGPGTRLLVL.

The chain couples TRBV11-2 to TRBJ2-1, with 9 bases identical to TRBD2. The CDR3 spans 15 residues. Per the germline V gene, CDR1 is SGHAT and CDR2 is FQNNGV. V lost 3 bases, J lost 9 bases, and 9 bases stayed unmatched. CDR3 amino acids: CASSLGLVTSGEQFF. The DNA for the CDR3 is TGTGCCAGCAGCTTGGGACTTGTGACTAGCGGTGAGCAGTTCTTC.

The CDR3 DNA follows: TGCAGTGCTAGTGACGTCAATCGGGGAATCCCTGGGGCCAACGTCCTGACTTTC. The encoded protein is CSASDVNRGIPGANVLTF. V usage is TRBV20-1 and J usage is TRBJ2-6; D is perhaps TRBD2 (5 bases). Germline assignment: CDR1 DFQATT and CDR2 SNEGSKA (reference sequence). Trimming shortened V by 3 bases and J by 2 bases, and 20 bases separated the two germline ends. The CDR3 totals 18 residues.